The rows below give T cell receptor beta chains drawn from one sample of a study of human T cells and chemical hapten exposure. TCRdb called the RACE reads again in MiXCR, with one record for every CDR3 protein. The sample shows some 400,000 distinct CDR3 sequences, nearly 5% of them seen only once. Sequences were derived from whole blood, sampled in connection with sensitization to the hapten diphenylcyclopropenone (DPC). These receptors were collected from a woman aged 50 to 65 with alopecia areata. Some clones in this sample may be carry-over from other donors' samples. Both conserved end residues are part of each CDR3. The order of the fields is D gene, CDR3 length, V gene, J gene, clone size, CDR3 protein, CDR3 DNA. A D gene is named only where the DNA matches it firmly. For some rows the clone size is stated as once, few or many, or as a class when expanded; others skip it.

d_gene: TRBD1; len: 15; v_gene: TRBV3-1; j_gene: TRBJ1-1; abundance: many; CDR3aa: CASSPDRGANTEAFF; CDR3nt: TGTGCCAGCAGCCCAGACAGGGGGGCGAACACTGAAGCTTTCTTT
d_gene: TRBD1; len: 12; v_gene: TRBV14; j_gene: TRBJ2-7; abundance: many; CDR3aa: CASSLGGMEQYF; CDR3nt: TGTGCCAGCAGCCTAGGGGGCATGGAGCAGTACTTC
d_gene: NA; len: 15; v_gene: TRBV6-5; j_gene: TRBJ1-6; abundance: many; CDR3aa: CASSYSEGNNSPLHF; CDR3nt: TGTGCCAGCAGTTACTCGGAGGGGAATAATTCACCCCTCCACTTT
d_gene: NA; len: 13; v_gene: TRBV7-6; j_gene: TRBJ1-1; abundance: many; CDR3aa: CASSPGILAEAFF; CDR3nt: TGTGCCAGCAGCCCCGGGATCCTCGCTGAAGCTTTCTTT
d_gene: NA; len: 13; v_gene: TRBV7-2; j_gene: TRBJ2-7; abundance: many; CDR3aa: CASSSPNLYEQYF; CDR3nt: TGTGCCAGCAGCTCTCCGAACCTCTACGAGCAGTACTTC
d_gene: NA; len: 15; v_gene: TRBV12-3/TRBV12-4; j_gene: TRBJ2-3; abundance: many; CDR3aa: CASAATSQILDTQYF; CDR3nt: TGTGCCAGCGCCGCAACCTCACAGATCCTCGATACGCAGTATTTT
d_gene: NA; len: 15; v_gene: TRBV3-1; j_gene: TRBJ2-5; abundance: few; CDR3aa: CASSPGGVTQETQYF; CDR3nt: TGTGCCAGCAGCCCCGGCGGGGTGACCCAAGAGACCCAGTACTTC
d_gene: TRBD2; len: 15; v_gene: TRBV11-2; j_gene: TRBJ2-7; abundance: many; CDR3aa: CASSTTSGILYEQYF; CDR3nt: TGTGCCAGCAGCACGACTAGCGGGATCCTGTACGAGCAGTACTTC
d_gene: TRBD2; len: 17; v_gene: TRBV7-2; j_gene: TRBJ2-2; abundance: NA; CDR3aa: CARSLDPAGVGTGELFF; CDR3nt: TGTGCCAGAAGCTTAGACCCAGCGGGAGTCGGCACCGGGGAGCTGTTTTTT
d_gene: NA; len: 17; v_gene: TRBV11-2; j_gene: TRBJ2-3; abundance: few; CDR3aa: CASSGGRREGDTDTQYF; CDR3nt: TGTGCCAGCAGCGGAGGCAGAAGGGAGGGGGACACAGATACGCAGTATTTT
d_gene: NA; len: 13; v_gene: TRBV24-1; j_gene: TRBJ2-1; abundance: NA; CDR3aa: CATAPGWYNEQFF; CDR3nt: TGTGCCACCGCCCCTGGGTGGTACAATGAGCAGTTCTTC
d_gene: NA; len: 17; v_gene: TRBV6-5; j_gene: TRBJ1-2; abundance: NA; CDR3aa: CASRPLGGNARGLGYTF; CDR3nt: TGTGCCAGCAGACCCCTAGGGGGAAATGCAAGGGGTCTTGGCTACACCTTC
d_gene: NA; len: 14; v_gene: TRBV28; j_gene: TRBJ2-5; abundance: NA; CDR3aa: CASSSPVYQETQYF; CDR3nt: TGTGCCAGCAGTAGTCCAGTGTACCAAGAGACCCAGTACTTC
d_gene: NA; len: 12; v_gene: TRBV29-1; j_gene: TRBJ2-1; abundance: many; CDR3aa: CSAIAQEGVQFF; CDR3nt: TGCAGCGCTATAGCCCAGGAGGGGGTGCAGTTCTTC
d_gene: NA; len: 12; v_gene: TRBV28; j_gene: TRBJ2-7; abundance: many; CDR3aa: CASSSDTEEQYF; CDR3nt: TGTGCCAGCAGTTCAGATACGGAGGAGCAGTACTTC
d_gene: TRBD1; len: 14; v_gene: TRBV20-1; j_gene: TRBJ2-3; abundance: NA; CDR3aa: CSARGQGSTDTQYF; CDR3nt: TGCAGTGCTAGGGGACAGGGCTCCACAGATACGCAGTATTTT
d_gene: TRBD2; len: 14; v_gene: TRBV2; j_gene: TRBJ2-5; abundance: many; CDR3aa: CASSPLASSETQYF; CDR3nt: TGTGCCAGCAGTCCACTAGCGTCTTCGGAGACCCAGTACTTC
d_gene: TRBD2; len: 17; v_gene: TRBV28; j_gene: TRBJ2-7; abundance: many; CDR3aa: CASSLSALLAGVDEQYF; CDR3nt: TGTGCCAGCAGTTTAAGTGCCCTGCTAGCGGGAGTCGACGAGCAGTACTTC
d_gene: NA; len: 15; v_gene: TRBV7-6; j_gene: TRBJ1-4; abundance: many; CDR3aa: CASSLTRSTNEKLFF; CDR3nt: TGTGCCAGCAGCTTAACCAGGTCGACTAATGAAAAACTGTTTTTT
d_gene: NA; len: 15; v_gene: TRBV21-1; j_gene: TRBJ2-2; abundance: NA; CDR3aa: CASRGLAGVAGELFF; CDR3nt: TGTGCCAGCAGAGGACTAGCGGGAGTAGCCGGGGAGCTGTTTTTT
d_gene: TRBD2; len: 16; v_gene: TRBV4-3; j_gene: TRBJ2-1; abundance: many; CDR3aa: CASSQEIAGAYNEQFF; CDR3nt: TGCGCCAGCAGCCAAGAAATAGCGGGGGCCTACAATGAGCAGTTCTTC
d_gene: TRBD1; len: 15; v_gene: TRBV7-9; j_gene: TRBJ1-4; abundance: many; CDR3aa: CASSPTGQGFEKLFF; CDR3nt: TGTGCCAGCAGCCCAACGGGACAGGGATTTGAAAAACTGTTTTTT
d_gene: TRBD1; len: 14; v_gene: TRBV12-3/TRBV12-4; j_gene: TRBJ1-2; abundance: NA; CDR3aa: CASSLHRGEYGYTF; CDR3nt: TGTGCCAGCAGCCTTCACAGGGGAGAGTATGGCTACACCTTC
d_gene: TRBD2; len: 15; v_gene: TRBV20-1; j_gene: TRBJ2-7; abundance: few; CDR3aa: CSARDPSGRKGEQYF; CDR3nt: TGCAGTGCTAGAGATCCCAGCGGGAGGAAAGGCGAGCAGTACTTC
d_gene: TRBD2; len: 16; v_gene: TRBV28; j_gene: TRBJ2-3; abundance: NA; CDR3aa: CASSPQRRGDTDTQYF; CDR3nt: TGTGCCAGCAGTCCCCAACGGCGGGGGGACACAGATACGCAGTATTTT
d_gene: NA; len: 19; v_gene: TRBV3-1; j_gene: TRBJ1-6; abundance: NA; CDR3aa: CASSQEGESPLPYNSPLHF; CDR3nt: TGTGCCAGCAGCCAAGAGGGAGAGTCTCCCTTGCCCTATAATTCACCCCTCCACTTT
d_gene: NA; len: 14; v_gene: TRBV18; j_gene: TRBJ2-3; abundance: many; CDR3aa: CASSLVRGTDTQYF; CDR3nt: TGTGCCAGCTCCCTCGTGCGAGGCACAGATACGCAGTATTTT
d_gene: NA; len: 15; v_gene: TRBV6-1; j_gene: TRBJ1-4; abundance: many; CDR3aa: CASSEGTGSAEKLFF; CDR3nt: TGTGCCAGCAGTGAAGGGACCGGAAGCGCTGAAAAACTGTTTTTT
d_gene: TRBD1; len: 12; v_gene: TRBV29-1; j_gene: TRBJ1-2; abundance: many; CDR3aa: CSVEETGLGYTF; CDR3nt: TGCAGCGTTGAAGAGACAGGGTTAGGCTACACCTTC
d_gene: NA; len: 13; v_gene: TRBV29-1; j_gene: TRBJ2-3; abundance: many; CDR3aa: CSARPGVTDTQYF; CDR3nt: TGCAGCGCCCGCCCGGGGGTCACAGATACGCAGTATTTT
d_gene: TRBD2; len: 15; v_gene: TRBV7-8; j_gene: TRBJ2-3; abundance: many; CDR3aa: CASSSLAGGGDTQYF; CDR3nt: TGTGCCAGCAGCTCACTAGCGGGAGGAGGGGATACGCAGTATTTT
d_gene: TRBD1; len: 13; v_gene: TRBV29-1; j_gene: TRBJ1-1; abundance: many; CDR3aa: CSVDGQGFGEAFF; CDR3nt: TGCAGCGTTGACGGACAGGGTTTCGGTGAAGCTTTCTTT
d_gene: NA; len: 13; v_gene: TRBV29-1; j_gene: TRBJ2-7; abundance: many; CDR3aa: CSVEGQGGNEQYF; CDR3nt: TGCAGCGTCGAGGGGCAGGGGGGCAACGAGCAGTACTTC
d_gene: NA; len: 14; v_gene: TRBV7-8; j_gene: TRBJ2-5; abundance: NA; CDR3aa: CASSLVGEVETQYF; CDR3nt: TGTGCCAGCAGCTTAGTTGGGGAGGTAGAGACCCAGTACTTC
d_gene: NA; len: 18; v_gene: TRBV24-1; j_gene: TRBJ2-3; abundance: many; CDR3aa: CATSDLGGAGRLTDTQYF; CDR3nt: TGTGCCACCAGTGATTTGGGCGGGGCAGGCCGGCTCACAGATACGCAGTATTTT
d_gene: TRBD1; len: 15; v_gene: TRBV2; j_gene: TRBJ2-5; abundance: few; CDR3aa: CASTLRTGGGETQYF; CDR3nt: TGTGCCAGCACCCTCCGGACAGGGGGCGGGGAGACCCAGTACTTC
d_gene: TRBD2; len: 15; v_gene: TRBV9; j_gene: TRBJ2-1; abundance: many; CDR3aa: CASSALGEGYNEQFF; CDR3nt: TGTGCCAGCAGTGCTTTGGGGGAGGGATACAATGAGCAGTTCTTC
d_gene: NA; len: 15; v_gene: TRBV28; j_gene: TRBJ2-1; abundance: NA; CDR3aa: CASIAGSAPYNEQFF; CDR3nt: TGTGCCAGCATTGCGGGTAGCGCCCCCTACAATGAGCAGTTCTTC
d_gene: NA; len: 13; v_gene: TRBV5-1; j_gene: TRBJ2-3; abundance: NA; CDR3aa: CASSTLRTDTQYF; CDR3nt: TGCGCCAGCAGCACGCTCCGCACAGATACGCAGTATTTT
d_gene: TRBD2; len: 14; v_gene: TRBV29-1; j_gene: TRBJ2-3; abundance: many; CDR3aa: CSVSVAGGTDTQYF; CDR3nt: TGCAGCGTCTCAGTAGCGGGGGGCACAGATACGCAGTATTTT
d_gene: TRBD1; len: 16; v_gene: TRBV9; j_gene: TRBJ1-4; abundance: NA; CDR3aa: CASSGQTGEGNEKLFF; CDR3nt: TGTGCCAGCAGCGGACAAACAGGGGAAGGTAATGAAAAACTGTTTTTT
d_gene: TRBD2; len: 15; v_gene: TRBV20-1; j_gene: TRBJ2-2; abundance: few; CDR3aa: CSARDSGRYTGELFF; CDR3nt: TGCAGTGCTAGAGACAGCGGGAGGTATACCGGGGAGCTGTTTTTT
d_gene: NA; len: 13; v_gene: TRBV10-3; j_gene: TRBJ1-5; abundance: few; CDR3aa: CAISELMDQPQHF; CDR3nt: TGTGCCATCAGTGAGTTGATGGATCAGCCCCAGCATTTT
d_gene: NA; len: 13; v_gene: TRBV5-5; j_gene: TRBJ1-1; abundance: many; CDR3aa: CASSLIFDTEAFF; CDR3nt: TGTGCCAGCAGTCTTATTTTTGACACTGAAGCTTTCTTT
d_gene: NA; len: 16; v_gene: TRBV14; j_gene: TRBJ2-3; abundance: few; CDR3aa: CASSQAGTRSTDTQYF; CDR3nt: TGTGCCAGCAGCCAAGCCGGGACGAGGAGCACAGATACGCAGTATTTT
d_gene: NA; len: 14; v_gene: TRBV4-1; j_gene: TRBJ1-1; abundance: few; CDR3aa: CASSPSSSGTEAFF; CDR3nt: TGCGCCAGCAGCCCAAGCTCGTCGGGGACTGAAGCTTTCTTT
d_gene: NA; len: 14; v_gene: TRBV13; j_gene: TRBJ1-4; abundance: many; CDR3aa: CASTFGGTNEKLFF; CDR3nt: TGTGCCAGCACCTTCGGAGGAACTAATGAAAAACTGTTTTTT
d_gene: TRBD1; len: 14; v_gene: TRBV9; j_gene: TRBJ1-5; abundance: many; CDR3aa: CASSVAGGGQPQHF; CDR3nt: TGTGCCAGCAGCGTAGCAGGGGGCGGGCAGCCCCAGCATTTT
d_gene: NA; len: 16; v_gene: TRBV29-1; j_gene: TRBJ2-3; abundance: NA; CDR3aa: CSVERDSAASTDTQYF; CDR3nt: TGCAGCGTTGAAAGAGATTCGGCAGCCAGCACAGATACGCAGTATTTT
d_gene: NA; len: 14; v_gene: TRBV9; j_gene: TRBJ1-6; abundance: many; CDR3aa: CASSVSVDNSPLHF; CDR3nt: TGTGCCAGCAGCGTAAGCGTGGATAATTCACCCCTCCACTTT